This TCR beta chain originates from a study of T-cell memory formation after mild COVID-19. On this clonotype itself: Its antigen is not identified.

Study outcomes and limitations: Among CD4+ contracting clones, most were CM and EM, and CD8+ ones EMRA.

A single record per CDR3 protein comes from TCRdb applying MiXCR to the 5' RACE reads. The table includes 100,000 to 150,000 distinct CDR3 sequences, about 15% detected once. The source of this sequence is an adult woman who had mild COVID-19 (a few samples of this study predate the infection). Cell type and time point are not known. Specimen: PBMCs or a T cell subset sorted from them (not recorded which).

In nucleotides, the CDR3 is TGTGCCAGTCTAGGCGGGGGAGGAACAGACTATCAGCCCCAGCATTTT. As protein: CASLGGGGTDYQPQHF. The V gene is TRBV19, the J gene TRBJ1-5; D may be TRBD1 (5 bases). V lost 8 bases to trimming and J lost 5 bases, with 22 bases between them. CDR3 length: 16 residues. Germline V gene data show CDR1 as LNHDA and CDR2 as SQIVND (reference sequence).